This T cell receptor (beta chain) was documented in a study of a mutant IDH1 vaccine in newly diagnosed glioma. Overall study context: Pretreatment consisted of radiotherapy, temozolomide, or both, with most receiving both.

Whole-study findings and limits: Apparently unrelated to pseudoprogression were changes in the top peripheral T cell clonotypes.

As concerns this clone: Its antigen remains unknown.

The assay was immunoSEQ multiplex PCR, and TCRdb's table has in-frame clones only and misses some. This table holds 15,000 or so clones, 75% to 90% found once. Germline V gene data show CDR1 as SNHLY and CDR2 as FYNNEI. The CDR3 extends over 20 amino acids. With 6 bases removed from V and 2 bases from J, the gap between germline ends came to 32 bases. The sample's time point: baseline, week 1 (first vaccination visit). This sample's treatment: pre-vaccination baseline after standard-of-care therapy. Donors' newly diagnosed IDH1-mutant WHO grade 3 or 4 astrocytomas lacked nuclear ATRX. This clonotype originated in a middle-aged woman with glioma. Some clones in this sample may be carry-over from other donors' samples. The sequences come from PBMCs, collected from a glioma patient treated with radiotherapy, temozolomide or both. The chain joins TRBV2 to TRBJ2-7; tentatively, D is TRBD1 or TRBD2 (5 bases each). The CDR3, as DNA: TGTGCCAGCAGCGAGTCATCTGGACCGACCGGGACCCTCTTCCCCTACGAGCAGTACTTC. It is translated as CASSESSGPTGTLFPYEQYF.